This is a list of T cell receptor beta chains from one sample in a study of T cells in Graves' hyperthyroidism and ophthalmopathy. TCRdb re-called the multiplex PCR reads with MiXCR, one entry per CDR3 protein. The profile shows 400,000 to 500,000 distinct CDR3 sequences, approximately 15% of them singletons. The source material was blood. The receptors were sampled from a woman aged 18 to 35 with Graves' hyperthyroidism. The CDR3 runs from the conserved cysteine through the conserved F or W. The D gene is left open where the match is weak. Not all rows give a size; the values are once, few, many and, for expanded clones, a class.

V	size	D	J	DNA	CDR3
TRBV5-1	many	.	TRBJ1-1	TGCGCCAGCAGACCGGGACCGCAGCAAATGAACACTGAAGCTTTCTTT	CASRPGPQQMNTEAFF
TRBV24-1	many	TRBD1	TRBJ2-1	TGTGCCACCAGTGGCCCAGGGACAGGGGCCTACAATGAGCAGTTCTTC	CATSGPGTGAYNEQFF
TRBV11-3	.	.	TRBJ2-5	TGTGCCAGCACCAGGGGCAGGGAACGTGGAGAGACCCAGTACTTC	CASTRGRERGETQYF
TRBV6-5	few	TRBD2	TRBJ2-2	TGTGCCAGCAGTTACCAGGGACTAGCGGACACCGGGGAGCTGTTTTTT	CASSYQGLADTGELFF
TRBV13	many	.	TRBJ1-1	TGTGCCAGCAGCTTAGTGGGACGGGGCGGCGCTTTCTTT	CASSLVGRGGAFF
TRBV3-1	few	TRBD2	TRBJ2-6	TGTGCCAGCAGCCAAGATCGGGGGGGAGGGAACTCTGGGGCCAACGTCCTGACTTTC	CASSQDRGGGNSGANVLTF
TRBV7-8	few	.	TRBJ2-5	TGTGCCAGCAGCTTAGTTCCGGAGGTCCAGTACTTC	CASSLVPEVQYF
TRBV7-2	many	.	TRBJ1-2	TGTGCCAGCAGCTTAGGGCCCGATCCACCCTATGGCTACACCTTC	CASSLGPDPPYGYTF
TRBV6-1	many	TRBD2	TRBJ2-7	TGTGCCAGCAGTGAAGAGCTAGCGGGAGCAAACGAGCAGTACTTC	CASSEELAGANEQYF
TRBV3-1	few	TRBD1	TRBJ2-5	TGTGCCAGCAGCCAAGATGCAGGGGGCGGAGAGACCCAGTACTTC	CASSQDAGGGETQYF
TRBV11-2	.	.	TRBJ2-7	TGTGCCAGCAGCTTAGATTCCGGGAGTGGCTCCTACGAGCAGTACTTC	CASSLDSGSGSYEQYF
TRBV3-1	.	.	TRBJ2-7	TGTGCCAGCAGCCAGTACACCGATTCCTACGAGCAGTACTTC	CASSQYTDSYEQYF
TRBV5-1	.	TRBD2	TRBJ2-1	TGCGCCAGCAGGCCGGGACTAGCCCACAATGAGCAGTTCTTC	CASRPGLAHNEQFF
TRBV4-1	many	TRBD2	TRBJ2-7	TGCGCCAGCAGCCAAGGTTATAGCGGGACCGCCTACGAGCAGTACTTC	CASSQGYSGTAYEQYF
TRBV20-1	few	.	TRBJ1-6	TGCAGTGCTAGGGTCCGGGGGAATTCACCCCTCCACTTT	CSARVRGNSPLHF
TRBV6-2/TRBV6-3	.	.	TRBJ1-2	TGTGCCAGCAGAAGAGACAGCGGCTCCTATGGCTACACCTTC	CASRRDSGSYGYTF
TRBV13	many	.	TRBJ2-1	TGTGCCAGCAGCTCCAGGGTTGAGCAGTTCTTC	CASSSRVEQFF
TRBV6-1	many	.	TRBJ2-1	TGTGCCAGCATTTTCGGGGCGACCTCCTACAATGAGCAGTTCTTC	CASIFGATSYNEQFF
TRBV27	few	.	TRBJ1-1	TGTGCCAGCAGGGAGCAGGCCCTGGGGATGAACACTGAAGCTTTCTTT	CASREQALGMNTEAFF
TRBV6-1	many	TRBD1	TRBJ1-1	TGTGCCGCCCAGGGGGCACGGGCTGAAGCTTTCTTT	CAAQGARAEAFF
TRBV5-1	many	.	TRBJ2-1	TGCGCCAGCAGCCAAGGGACGGCTCAGAGCTCCTACAATGAGCAGTTCTTC	CASSQGTAQSSYNEQFF
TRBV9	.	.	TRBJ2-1	TGTGCCAGCAGCGTAGTCTCCCTAGGGACCTACAATGAGCAGTTCTTC	CASSVVSLGTYNEQFF
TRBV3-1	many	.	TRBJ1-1	TGTGCCAGCAGCCAATTAGTAGGGAACACTGAAGCTTTCTTT	CASSQLVGNTEAFF
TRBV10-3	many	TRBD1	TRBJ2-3	TGTGCCACCACAGGGGCCACAGATACGCAGTATTTT	CATTGATDTQYF
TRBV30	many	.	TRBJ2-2	TGTGCCTGGAACCCGAGGAACCCAAGCACCGGGGAGCTGTTTTTT	CAWNPRNPSTGELFF
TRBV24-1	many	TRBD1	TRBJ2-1	TGTGCCACCAGAGGGACAGGCCAGAGCTCCTACAATGAGCAGTTCTTC	CATRGTGQSSYNEQFF
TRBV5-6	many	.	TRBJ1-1	TGTGCCAGCAGCTTGGAACACCTTGAAGCTTTCTTT	CASSLEHLEAFF
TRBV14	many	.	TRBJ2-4	TGTGCCAGCAGCCAAGATCGAGGGGACATTCAGTACTTC	CASSQDRGDIQYF
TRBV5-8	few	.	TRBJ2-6	TGTGCCAGCAGCTTTAGGGGCCCTGGGGCCAACGTCCTGACTTTC	CASSFRGPGANVLTF
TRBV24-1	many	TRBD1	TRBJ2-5	TGTGCCACCAGTGATCGGACAGGGGTGGGAGAGACCCAGTACTTC	CATSDRTGVGETQYF
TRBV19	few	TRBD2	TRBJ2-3	TGTGCCAGTAGTGCCTTCGGGCGACTCGGGGGGAGCGGCACAGATACGCAGTATTTT	CASSAFGRLGGSGTDTQYF
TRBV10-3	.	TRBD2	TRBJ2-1	TGTGCCATCAGAGGACTAGCGGGGTCCAATGAGCAGTTCTTC	CAIRGLAGSNEQFF
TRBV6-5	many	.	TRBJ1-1	TGTGCCAGCTCCAGGTCATTGAACACTGAAGCTTTCTTT	CASSRSLNTEAFF
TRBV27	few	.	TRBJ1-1	TGTGCCAGCAGTTTAAGGGCGGGGGGCTTGACTGAAGCTTTCTTT	CASSLRAGGLTEAFF
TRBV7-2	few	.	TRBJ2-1	TGTGCCAGCAGCTCCGTAAGAAGTGAGCAGTTCTTC	CASSSVRSEQFF
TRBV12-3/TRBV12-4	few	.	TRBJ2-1	TGTCAAGTGGGGTCGACTTGGGGTAATGAGCAGTTCTTC	CQVGSTWGNEQFF
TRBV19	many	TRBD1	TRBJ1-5	TGTGCGAGTGGACAGGGCCTAATTAGCAATCAGCCCCAGCATTTT	CASGQGLISNQPQHF
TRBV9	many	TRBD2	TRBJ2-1	TGTGCCAGCAGCGTTGGGCGGGAGTGGTACAATGAGCAGTTCTTC	CASSVGREWYNEQFF
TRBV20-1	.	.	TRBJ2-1	TGCAGTGCTAGGGCTGGGAGTGAGAATGAGCAGTTCTTC	CSARAGSENEQFF
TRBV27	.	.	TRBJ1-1	TGTGCCAGCAGTTTGACAGCCTTGAACACTGAAGCTTTCTTT	CASSLTALNTEAFF
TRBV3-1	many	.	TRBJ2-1	TGTGCCAGCAGCCCACCAAGGAAGGGTAATGAGCAGTTCTTC	CASSPPRKGNEQFF
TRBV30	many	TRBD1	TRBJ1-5	TGTGCCTGGAGCGGGAACACGACAGGGCGCAATCAGCCCCAGCATTTT	CAWSGNTTGRNQPQHF
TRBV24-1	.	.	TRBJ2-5	TGTGCCACCAGTGAGGGGAGTAAAGAGACCCAGTACTTC	CATSEGSKETQYF
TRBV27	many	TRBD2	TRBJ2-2	TGTGCCAGCAGTCAGACTAGCGGGAGGGGCACCGGGGAGCTGTTTTTT	CASSQTSGRGTGELFF
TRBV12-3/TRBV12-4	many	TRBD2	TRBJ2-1	TGTGCCAGCAGTTTATTACTAGCGGTATACAATGAGCAGTTCTTC	CASSLLLAVYNEQFF
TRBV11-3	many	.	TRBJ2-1	TGTGCCAGCAGCTTAGATCCCGGGGGAGTCGGCTACAATGAGCAGTTCTTC	CASSLDPGGVGYNEQFF
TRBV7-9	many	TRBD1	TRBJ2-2	TGTGCCAGCACCTCGCGAGACAGGGATTACACCGGGGAGCTGTTTTTT	CASTSRDRDYTGELFF
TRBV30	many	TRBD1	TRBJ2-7	TGTGCCTGGAGTCTCGGGGACAGAACCTACGAGCAGTACTTC	CAWSLGDRTYEQYF
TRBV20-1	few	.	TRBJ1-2	TGCAGTGCTAGAGGGGAGGGTGCTGGCTATGGCTACACCTTC	CSARGEGAGYGYTF
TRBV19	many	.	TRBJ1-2	TGTGCCAGTAGGGTGGCAGGGAGTTATGGCTACACCTTC	CASRVAGSYGYTF
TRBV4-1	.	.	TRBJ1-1	TGCGCCAGCAGCGGACGGGGCTCAACAACTGAAGCTTTCTTT	CASSGRGSTTEAFF
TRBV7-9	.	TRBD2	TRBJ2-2	TGTGCCAGCAGCTTAGCGTGGGACCGCGGGAGTATCACCGGGGAGCTGTTTTTT	CASSLAWDRGSITGELFF